Shown below are 13 T cell receptor beta chains from a single sample sequenced in a study of blood T cell repertoires in COVID-19 (dated by TCRdb to the early 2020s). The library relied on the immunoSEQ multiplex PCR assay. TCRdb re-hosts the immuneACCESS table, in-frame sequences only. Its copies lack some clones; in the studies checked, an unresolved V gene accounts for under half of them, and the cause for the rest is not known. The sample table holds about 58,000 clones, of which approximately 89% were seen once. The ten largest account for approximately 15% of the sample. The specimen sequenced was peripheral blood. The receptors shown here come from an older woman with active COVID-19.

The genes are TRBV14 and TRBJ2-7; the match to TRBD1 covers 8 bases. The trim removed 11 bases at V and 1 base at J, leaving 10 bases unmatched. Germline CDR1 is SGHDN and CDR2 is FVKESK. The CDR3 is made up of 14 amino acids. The CDR3 nucleotides read TGTGCCGGTTTTCGGGACAGGTGGTCCTACGAGCAGTACTTC. It encodes CAGFRDRWSYEQYF. The entire variable domain, with the rest obtained from reference TRBV14 and TRBJ2-7, is as follows: EAGVTQFPSHSVIEKGQTVTLRCDPISGHDNLYWYRRVMGKEIKFLLHFVKESKQDESGMPNNRFLAERTGGTYSTLKVQPAELEDSGVYFCAGFRDRWSYEQYFGPGTRLTVT.

The chain couples TRBV6-1 to TRBJ1-5, with D perhaps TRBD1 (6 bases). The CDR3 has 15 amino acids. Trimming shortened V by 8 bases and J by 1 base, and 15 bases separated the two germline ends. Germline CDR1 is MNHNS and CDR2 is SASEGT. CDR3 residues: CASSRRQGSNQPQHF. CDR3 bases: TGTGCCAGCTCAAGGAGGCAGGGGAGCAATCAGCCCCAGCATTTT.

The chain employs TRBV10-3 and TRBJ2-2, with D perhaps matching TRBD2 (6 bases). Trimming removed 9 bases from V and 2 bases from J, with 10 bases in between. The V gene's germline CDR1 is ENHRY and CDR2 SYGVKD. There are 13 residues in the CDR3. Here the CDR3 reads CAIAGSNTGELFF. CDR3 sequence (DNA): TGTGCCATAGCCGGGAGTAACACCGGGGAGCTGTTTTTT.

V is TRBV9 and J is TRBJ1-2; D perhaps matches TRBD1 (6 bases). V lost 4 bases to trimming and J lost 8 bases, with 27 bases between them. This CDR3 contains 17 residues. Germline CDR1 SGDLS, CDR2 YYNGEE. In DNA form, the CDR3 reads TGTGCCAGCAGCTCCCGGGGTGGGGGCAGGGGATGGGAAGGCTACACCTTC. This gives the protein CASSSRGGGRGWEGYTF. The entire variable domain, with the rest obtained from reference TRBV9 and TRBJ1-2, is as follows: DSGVTQTPKHLITATGQRVTLRCSPRSGDLSVYWYQQSLDQGLQFLIQYYNGEERAKGNILERFSAQQFPDLHSELNLSSLELGDSALYFCASSSRGGGRGWEGYTFGSGTRLTVV.

The chain recombines TRBV5-1 with TRBJ2-1; D call uncertain. The CDR3 length is 15 residues. CDR1 is SGHRS, CDR2 YFSETQ, per germline. Trimming removed 4 bases at V and 5 bases at J, with 16 bases between. DNA for the CDR3: TGCGCCAGCAGCCCCAATCAGATTTTCCACAATGAGCAGTTCTTC. Translated, it gives CASSPNQIFHNEQFF.

The table lists this clone with a few counts. The chain is built from TRBV7-2 and TRBJ2-6; no reliable D call. The CDR3 sequence is 15 residues long. CDR1 is SGHTA and CDR2 is FQGNSA in the germline V gene. V was trimmed by 0 bases and J by 0 bases, leaving 3 bases between them. DNA of the CDR3: TGTGCCAGCAGCTTAGCCTCCTCTGGGGCCAACGTCCTGACTTTC. This encodes CASSLASSGANVLTF.

This clone was seen only a few times. The gene calls are TRBV7-3 and TRBJ1-6; D ambiguous. The CDR3 spans 13 residues. The germline V and J ends were trimmed by 2 bases and 9 bases, with 8 bases remaining between them. Germline lookup yields CDR1 SGHTA and CDR2 FQGTGA. CDR3 protein: CASSLYPSSPLHF. Written as DNA, the CDR3 is TGTGCCAGCAGCTTATATCCGAGTTCACCCCTCCACTTT. The variable domain in full, with the rest retrieved from reference TRBV7-3 and TRBJ1-6, is GAGVSQTPSNKVTEKGKYVELRCDPISGHTALYWYRQSLGQGPEFLIYFQGTGAADDSGLPNDRFFAVRPEGSVSTLKIQRTERGDSAVYLCASSLYPSSPLHFGNGTRLTVT.

V gene TRBV19 combines with J gene TRBJ2-5; tentatively, D is TRBD1 (6 bases). V was shortened by 7 bases and J by 1 base, with 16 bases between the two germline ends. CDR1 is LNHDA and CDR2 is SQIVND in the germline V gene (reference sequence). There are 15 residues in the CDR3. The CDR3: CASTIWGRGQETQYF. Here the CDR3 DNA reads TGTGCCAGTACCATCTGGGGCAGGGGCCAAGAGACCCAGTACTTC.

V usage is TRBV3-1 (or the pseudogene TRBV3-2) and J usage is TRBJ1-5; D gene unclear. V gave up 4 bases and J gave up 5 bases, with 9 bases separating them. CDR3 length: 13 residues. CDR1 and CDR2 from the germline V gene are LGHDT and YNNKEL (reference sequence). The chain's CDR3 is CASSRGHDQPQHF. As DNA, the CDR3 is TGTGCCAGCAGCCGAGGGCACGATCAGCCCCAGCATTTT.

V usage is TRBV11-3 and J usage is TRBJ2-2; TRBD1 is a possible D gene (5 bases). V dropped 3 bases and J dropped 5 bases, with 7 bases sitting between them. The CDR3 extends over 13 amino acids. Per germline, CDR1 SGHNT and CDR2 YENEEA. The DNA for the CDR3 is TGTGCCAGCAGCTTGCAGGGAACCGGGGAGCTGTTTTTT. Amino acids: CASSLQGTGELFF.

This clone turned up a few times. CDR3 DNA sequence: TGCAGCGTATTAAGCACCCGCGGACTGTTTTTT. This gives the protein CSVLSTRGLFF. The gene calls are TRBV29-1 and TRBJ1-4; D gene unclear. This CDR3 comprises 11 residues. The germline CDR1 and CDR2 sequences are SQVTM and ANQGSEA. The ends were cut back, 6 bases at V and 13 bases at J, with 15 bases in the middle.

This chain uses TRBV5-1 with TRBJ2-3, with 11 positions matching TRBD1. V trimming: 6 bases; J trimming: 8 bases; junction bases outside the gene matches: 11. The CDR3 is 15 residues long. Germline CDR1 and CDR2: SGHRS and YFSETQ. The CDR3 here is CASTPSGTGGGTQYF. For the CDR3, the DNA is TGCGCCAGCACGCCGTCCGGGACAGGGGGAGGTACGCAGTATTTT.

This chain uses TRBV6-5 with TRBJ2-3; 8 bases are a match to TRBD2. J was trimmed by 6 bases and V by 7 bases; bases with no gene match: 6. CDR3 length: 13 amino acids. CDR1 MNHEY and CDR2 SVGAGI come from the germline V gene. The CDR3, as DNA: TGTGCCAGCACCCGAGCGGGGGAGGATACGCAGTATTTT. Its translation is CASTRAGEDTQYF.